The text below deals with one T cell receptor (beta chain). What it binds is unknown. The sample originates from a study of OX40 agonist ivuxolimab in advanced cancers. In the study overall: Across the patients, intravenous ivuxolimab was delivered every 2 weeks at 0.01 to 10 mg/kg. Patients with hepatocellular carcinoma, melanoma, renal cell or head and neck cancer made up the dose-escalation patients. Of the participants, 40% had some prior anti-PD-1, anti-PD-L1 or anti-CTLA-4 therapy, which was allowed. Study results and caveats: At 0.1 to 3.0 mg/kg and by week 6, CD4+ and CD8+ T cells in the blood had expanded clonally.

The method was immunoSEQ multiplex PCR; TCRdb's version includes in-frame clones alone and lacks a portion of them. The table has some 35,000 clones, approximately 80% seen once. The receptor was derived from an adult with an advanced solid tumor such as melanoma, head and neck, liver or kidney cancer. The material was CD4+ or CD8+ T cells sorted from blood, obtained in a trial of the OX40 agonist ivuxolimab.

The CDR3 here is CASRYWGDTQYF. In nucleotides, the CDR3 is TGTGCCAGCAGATATTGGGGAGATACGCAGTATTTT. The chain links TRBV7-8 to TRBJ2-3, with D unclear. The CDR3 runs to 12 residues. V was shortened by 6 bases and J by 5 bases, with 9 bases between the two germline ends. Germline V gives CDR1 SGHVS, CDR2 FQNEAQ.